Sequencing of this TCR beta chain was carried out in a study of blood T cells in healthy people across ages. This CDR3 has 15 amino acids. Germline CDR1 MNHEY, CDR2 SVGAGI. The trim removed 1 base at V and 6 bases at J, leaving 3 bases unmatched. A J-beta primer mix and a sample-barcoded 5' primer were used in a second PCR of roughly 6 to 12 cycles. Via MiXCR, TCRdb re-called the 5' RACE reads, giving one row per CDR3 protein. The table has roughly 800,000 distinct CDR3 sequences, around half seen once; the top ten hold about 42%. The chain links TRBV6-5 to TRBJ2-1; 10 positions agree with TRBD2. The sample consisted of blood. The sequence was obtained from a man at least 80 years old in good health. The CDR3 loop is CASSYWTSGTNEQFF. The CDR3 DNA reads TGTGCCAGCAGTTACTGGACTAGCGGCACCAATGAGCAGTTCTTC.